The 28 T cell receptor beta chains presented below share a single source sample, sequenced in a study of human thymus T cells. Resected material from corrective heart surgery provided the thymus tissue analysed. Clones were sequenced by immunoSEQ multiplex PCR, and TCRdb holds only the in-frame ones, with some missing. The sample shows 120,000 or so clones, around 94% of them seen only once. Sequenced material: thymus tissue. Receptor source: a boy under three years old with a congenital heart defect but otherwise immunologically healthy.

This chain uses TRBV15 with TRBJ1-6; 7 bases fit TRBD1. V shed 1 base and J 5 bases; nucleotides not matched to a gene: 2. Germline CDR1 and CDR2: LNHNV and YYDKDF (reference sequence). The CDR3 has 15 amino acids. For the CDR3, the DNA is TGTGCCACCAGCAGAGGGGACAGAGATAATTCACCCCTCCACTTT. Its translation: CATSRGDRDNSPLHF. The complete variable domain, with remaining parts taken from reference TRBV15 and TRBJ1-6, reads DAMVIQNPRYQVTQFGKPVTLSCSQTLNHNVMYWYQQKSSQAPKLLFHYYDKDFNNEADTPDNFQSRRPNTSFCFLDIRSPGLGDTAMYLCATSRGDRDNSPLHFGNGTRLTVT.

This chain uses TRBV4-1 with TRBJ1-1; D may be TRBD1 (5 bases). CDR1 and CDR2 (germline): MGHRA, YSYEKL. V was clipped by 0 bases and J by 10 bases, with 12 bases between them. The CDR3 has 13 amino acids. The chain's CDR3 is CASSQDSVGGAFF. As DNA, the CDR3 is TGCGCCAGCAGCCAAGATTCTGTGGGGGGAGCTTTCTTT.

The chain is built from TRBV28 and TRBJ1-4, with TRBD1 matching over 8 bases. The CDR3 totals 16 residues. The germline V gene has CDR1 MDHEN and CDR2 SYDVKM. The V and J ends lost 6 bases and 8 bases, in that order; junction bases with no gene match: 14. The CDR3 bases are TGTGCCAGCAGCCCAGCCCCGGACAGGGAAGAAGAAAAACTGTTTTTT. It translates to CASSPAPDREEEKLFF.

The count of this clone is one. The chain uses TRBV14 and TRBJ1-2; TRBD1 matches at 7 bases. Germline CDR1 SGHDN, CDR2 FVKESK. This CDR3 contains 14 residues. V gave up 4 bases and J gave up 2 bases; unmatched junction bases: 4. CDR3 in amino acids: CASSPGGGNYGYTF. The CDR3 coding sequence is TGTGCCAGCAGCCCGGGAGGGGGCAACTATGGCTACACCTTC.

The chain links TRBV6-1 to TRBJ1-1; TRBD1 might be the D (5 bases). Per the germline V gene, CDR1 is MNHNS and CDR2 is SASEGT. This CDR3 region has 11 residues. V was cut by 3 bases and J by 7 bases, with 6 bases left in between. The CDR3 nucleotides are TGTGCCAGCAGTGACAGGGTTGAAGCTTTCTTT. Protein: CASSDRVEAFF.

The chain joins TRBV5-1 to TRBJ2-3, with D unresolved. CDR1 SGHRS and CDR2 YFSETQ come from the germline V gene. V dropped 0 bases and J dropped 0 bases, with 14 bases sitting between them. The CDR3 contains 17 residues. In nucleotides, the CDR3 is TGCGCCAGCAGCTTGGAGGTGCGAGAAACTAGCACAGATACGCAGTATTTT. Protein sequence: CASSLEVRETSTDTQYF.

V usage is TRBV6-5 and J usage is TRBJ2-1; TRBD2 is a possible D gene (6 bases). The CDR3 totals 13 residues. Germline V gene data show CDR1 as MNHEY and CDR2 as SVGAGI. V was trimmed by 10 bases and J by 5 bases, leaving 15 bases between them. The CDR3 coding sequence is TGTGCCATTACGGTTGGGGAGGACAATGAGCAGTTCTTC. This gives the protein CAITVGEDNEQFF.

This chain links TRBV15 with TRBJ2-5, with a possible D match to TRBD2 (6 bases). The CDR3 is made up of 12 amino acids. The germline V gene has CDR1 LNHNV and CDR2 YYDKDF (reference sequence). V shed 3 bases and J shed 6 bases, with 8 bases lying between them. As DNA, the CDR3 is TGTGCCACCAGCAGGACTAGTAAGACCCAGTACTTC. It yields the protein CATSRTSKTQYF.

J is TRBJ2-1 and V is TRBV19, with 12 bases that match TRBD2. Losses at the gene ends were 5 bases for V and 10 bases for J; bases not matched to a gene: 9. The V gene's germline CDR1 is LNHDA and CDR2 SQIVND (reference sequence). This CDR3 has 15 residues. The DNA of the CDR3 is TGTGCCAGTAGTTTGCTAGCGGGGGGGCCAAGGGAGCAGTTCTTC. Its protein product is CASSLLAGGPREQFF.

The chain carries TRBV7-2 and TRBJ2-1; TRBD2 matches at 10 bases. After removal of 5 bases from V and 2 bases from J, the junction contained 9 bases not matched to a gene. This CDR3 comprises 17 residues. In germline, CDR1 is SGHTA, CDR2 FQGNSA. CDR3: CASSVSSGGPPYNEQFF. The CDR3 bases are TGTGCCAGCAGCGTATCTAGCGGGGGCCCCCCCTACAATGAGCAGTTCTTC.

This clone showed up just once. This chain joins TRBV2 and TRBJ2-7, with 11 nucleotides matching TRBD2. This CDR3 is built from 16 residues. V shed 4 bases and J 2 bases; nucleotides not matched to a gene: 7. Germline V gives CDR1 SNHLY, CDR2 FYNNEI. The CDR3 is CASSVPSGGSTYEQYF. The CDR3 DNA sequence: TGTGCCAGCAGTGTTCCTAGCGGGGGGTCAACCTACGAGCAGTACTTC.

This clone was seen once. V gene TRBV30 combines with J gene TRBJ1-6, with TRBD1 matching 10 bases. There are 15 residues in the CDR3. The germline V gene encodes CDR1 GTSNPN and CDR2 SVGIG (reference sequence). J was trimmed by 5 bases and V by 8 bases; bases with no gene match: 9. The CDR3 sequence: CARSDGTGDNSPLHF. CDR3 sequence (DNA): TGTGCCCGATCAGACGGGACAGGGGATAATTCACCCCTCCACTTT.

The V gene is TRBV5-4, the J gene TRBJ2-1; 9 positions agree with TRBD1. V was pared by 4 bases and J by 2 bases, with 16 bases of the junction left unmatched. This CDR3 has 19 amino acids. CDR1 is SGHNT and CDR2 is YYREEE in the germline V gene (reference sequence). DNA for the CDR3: TGTGCCAGCAGCGGGCGGGACAGGGACTCGGGGCTACCCTACAATGAGCAGTTCTTC. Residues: CASSGRDRDSGLPYNEQFF. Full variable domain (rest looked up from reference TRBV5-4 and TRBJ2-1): ETGVTQSPTHLIKTRGQQVTLRCSSQSGHNTVSWYQQALGQGPQFIFQYYREEENGRGNFPPRFSGLQFPNYSSELNVNALELDDSALYLCASSGRDRDSGLPYNEQFFGPGTRLTVL.

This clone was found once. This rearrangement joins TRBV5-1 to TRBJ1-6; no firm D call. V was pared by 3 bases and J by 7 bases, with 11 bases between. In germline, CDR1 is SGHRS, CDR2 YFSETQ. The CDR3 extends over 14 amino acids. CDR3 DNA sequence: TGCGCCAGCAGCTCACCGGGAAGGAATTCACCCCTCCACTTT. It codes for CASSSPGRNSPLHF.

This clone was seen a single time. Written as DNA, the CDR3 is TGCGCCAGCAGTACCACTAGCGGGGGGGCGGTAGATACGCAGTATTTT. It is translated as CASSTTSGGAVDTQYF. The rearrangement links TRBV10-2 to TRBJ2-3, with 13 bases identical to TRBD2. The trim removed 5 bases at V and 5 bases at J, leaving 7 bases unmatched. This CDR3 contains 16 residues. Germline loops: CDR1 WSHSY, CDR2 SAAADI.

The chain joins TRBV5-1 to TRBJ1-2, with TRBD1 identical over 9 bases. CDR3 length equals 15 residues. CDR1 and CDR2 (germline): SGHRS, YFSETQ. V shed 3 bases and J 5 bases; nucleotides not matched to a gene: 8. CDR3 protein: CASSSPGQGSYGYTF. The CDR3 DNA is TGCGCCAGCAGCTCGCCGGGACAGGGCTCTTATGGCTACACCTTC.

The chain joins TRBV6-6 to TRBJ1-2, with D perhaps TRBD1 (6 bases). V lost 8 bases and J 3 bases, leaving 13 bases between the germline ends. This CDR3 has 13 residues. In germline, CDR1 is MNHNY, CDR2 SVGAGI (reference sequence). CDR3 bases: TGTGCCAGCCGCAAACAGGGAGACTATGGCTACACCTTC. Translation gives CASRKQGDYGYTF.

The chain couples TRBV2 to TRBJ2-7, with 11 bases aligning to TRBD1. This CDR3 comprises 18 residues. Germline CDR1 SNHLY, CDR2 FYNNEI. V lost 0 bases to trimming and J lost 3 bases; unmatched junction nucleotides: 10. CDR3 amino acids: CASSEALLWDRGIYEQYF. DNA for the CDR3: TGTGCCAGCAGTGAAGCGCTTCTTTGGGACAGGGGGATCTACGAGCAGTACTTC. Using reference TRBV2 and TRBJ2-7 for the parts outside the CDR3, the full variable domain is EPEVTQTPSHQVTQMGQEVILRCVPISNHLYFYWYRQILGQKVEFLVSFYNNEISEKSEIFDDQFSVERPDGSNFTLKIRSTKLEDSAMYFCASSEALLWDRGIYEQYFGPGTRLTVT.

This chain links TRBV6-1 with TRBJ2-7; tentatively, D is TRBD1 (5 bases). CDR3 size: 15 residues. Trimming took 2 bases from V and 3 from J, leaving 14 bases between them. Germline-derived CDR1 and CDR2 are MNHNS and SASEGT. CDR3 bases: TGTGCCAGCAGTGAACAGAACCCGGACATCTACGAGCAGTACTTC. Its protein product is CASSEQNPDIYEQYF.

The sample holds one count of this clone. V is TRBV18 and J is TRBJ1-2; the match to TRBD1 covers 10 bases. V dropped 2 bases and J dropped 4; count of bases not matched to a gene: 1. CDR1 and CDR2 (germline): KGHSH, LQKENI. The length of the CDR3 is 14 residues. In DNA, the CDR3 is TGTGCCAGCTCACCAGGACAGGGGGGCTATGGCTACACCTTC. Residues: CASSPGQGGYGYTF.

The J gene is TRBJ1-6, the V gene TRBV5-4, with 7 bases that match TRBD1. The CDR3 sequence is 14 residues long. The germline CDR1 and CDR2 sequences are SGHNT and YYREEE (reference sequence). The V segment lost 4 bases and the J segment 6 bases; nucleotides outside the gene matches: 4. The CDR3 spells CASSRTGSNSPLHF. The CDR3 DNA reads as TGTGCCAGCAGCCGGACAGGTAGTAATTCACCCCTCCACTTT.

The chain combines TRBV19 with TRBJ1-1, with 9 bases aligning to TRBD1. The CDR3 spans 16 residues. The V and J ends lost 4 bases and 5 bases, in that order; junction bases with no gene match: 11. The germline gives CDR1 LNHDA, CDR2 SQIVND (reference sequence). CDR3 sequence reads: CASSTLIGTGKTEAFF. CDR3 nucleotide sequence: TGTGCCAGTAGTACGCTCATTGGGACAGGGAAGACTGAAGCTTTCTTT.

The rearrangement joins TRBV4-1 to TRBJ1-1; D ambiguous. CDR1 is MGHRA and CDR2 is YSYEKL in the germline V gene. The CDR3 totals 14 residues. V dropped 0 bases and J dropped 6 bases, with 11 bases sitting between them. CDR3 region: CASSQDIGRAEAFF. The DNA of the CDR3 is TGCGCCAGCAGCCAAGATATAGGTAGGGCTGAAGCTTTCTTT.

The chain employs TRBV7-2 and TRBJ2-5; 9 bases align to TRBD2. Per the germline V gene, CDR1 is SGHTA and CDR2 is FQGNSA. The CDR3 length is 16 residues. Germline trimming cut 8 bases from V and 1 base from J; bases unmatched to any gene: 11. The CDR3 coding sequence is TGTGCCAGCTCTGGCGCGGGGGGGCGGACCCAAGAGACCCAGTACTTC. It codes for CASSGAGGRTQETQYF. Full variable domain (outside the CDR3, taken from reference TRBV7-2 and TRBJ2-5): GAGVSQSPSNKVTEKGKDVELRCDPISGHTALYWYRQSLGQGLEFLIYFQGNSAPDKSGLPSDRFSAERTGGSVSTLTIQRTQQEDSAVYLCASSGAGGRTQETQYFGPGTRLLVL.

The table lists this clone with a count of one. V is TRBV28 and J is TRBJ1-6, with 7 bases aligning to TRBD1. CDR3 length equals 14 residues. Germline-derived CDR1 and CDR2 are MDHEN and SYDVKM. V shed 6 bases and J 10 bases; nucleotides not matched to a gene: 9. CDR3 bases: TGTGCCAGCAGGCACGACAGGGTTGGCTCACCCCTCCACTTT. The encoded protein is CASRHDRVGSPLHF.

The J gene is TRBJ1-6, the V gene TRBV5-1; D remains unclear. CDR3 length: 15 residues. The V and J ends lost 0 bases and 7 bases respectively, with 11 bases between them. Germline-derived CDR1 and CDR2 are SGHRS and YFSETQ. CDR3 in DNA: TGCGCCAGCAGCTTGGAGGCAGTAGCCAATTCACCCCTCCACTTT. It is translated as CASSLEAVANSPLHF.

Here the CDR3 reads CASSSLATKQFF. CDR3 sequence (DNA): TGTGCCAGCAGCTCACTAGCTACCAAGCAGTTCTTC. The chain has TRBV5-5 and TRBJ2-1, with D possibly being TRBD2 (6 bases). Germline V gene lookup returns CDR1 SGHKS and CDR2 YYEKEE (reference sequence). V lost 3 bases to trimming and J lost 11 bases, with 12 bases between them. CDR3 length: 12 residues.

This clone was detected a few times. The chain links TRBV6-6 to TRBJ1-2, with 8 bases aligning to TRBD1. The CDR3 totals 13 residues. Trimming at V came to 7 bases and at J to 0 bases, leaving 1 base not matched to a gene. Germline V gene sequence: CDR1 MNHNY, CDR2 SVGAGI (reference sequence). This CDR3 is CASIQGANYGYTF. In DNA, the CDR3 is TGTGCCAGCATACAGGGGGCTAACTATGGCTACACCTTC.